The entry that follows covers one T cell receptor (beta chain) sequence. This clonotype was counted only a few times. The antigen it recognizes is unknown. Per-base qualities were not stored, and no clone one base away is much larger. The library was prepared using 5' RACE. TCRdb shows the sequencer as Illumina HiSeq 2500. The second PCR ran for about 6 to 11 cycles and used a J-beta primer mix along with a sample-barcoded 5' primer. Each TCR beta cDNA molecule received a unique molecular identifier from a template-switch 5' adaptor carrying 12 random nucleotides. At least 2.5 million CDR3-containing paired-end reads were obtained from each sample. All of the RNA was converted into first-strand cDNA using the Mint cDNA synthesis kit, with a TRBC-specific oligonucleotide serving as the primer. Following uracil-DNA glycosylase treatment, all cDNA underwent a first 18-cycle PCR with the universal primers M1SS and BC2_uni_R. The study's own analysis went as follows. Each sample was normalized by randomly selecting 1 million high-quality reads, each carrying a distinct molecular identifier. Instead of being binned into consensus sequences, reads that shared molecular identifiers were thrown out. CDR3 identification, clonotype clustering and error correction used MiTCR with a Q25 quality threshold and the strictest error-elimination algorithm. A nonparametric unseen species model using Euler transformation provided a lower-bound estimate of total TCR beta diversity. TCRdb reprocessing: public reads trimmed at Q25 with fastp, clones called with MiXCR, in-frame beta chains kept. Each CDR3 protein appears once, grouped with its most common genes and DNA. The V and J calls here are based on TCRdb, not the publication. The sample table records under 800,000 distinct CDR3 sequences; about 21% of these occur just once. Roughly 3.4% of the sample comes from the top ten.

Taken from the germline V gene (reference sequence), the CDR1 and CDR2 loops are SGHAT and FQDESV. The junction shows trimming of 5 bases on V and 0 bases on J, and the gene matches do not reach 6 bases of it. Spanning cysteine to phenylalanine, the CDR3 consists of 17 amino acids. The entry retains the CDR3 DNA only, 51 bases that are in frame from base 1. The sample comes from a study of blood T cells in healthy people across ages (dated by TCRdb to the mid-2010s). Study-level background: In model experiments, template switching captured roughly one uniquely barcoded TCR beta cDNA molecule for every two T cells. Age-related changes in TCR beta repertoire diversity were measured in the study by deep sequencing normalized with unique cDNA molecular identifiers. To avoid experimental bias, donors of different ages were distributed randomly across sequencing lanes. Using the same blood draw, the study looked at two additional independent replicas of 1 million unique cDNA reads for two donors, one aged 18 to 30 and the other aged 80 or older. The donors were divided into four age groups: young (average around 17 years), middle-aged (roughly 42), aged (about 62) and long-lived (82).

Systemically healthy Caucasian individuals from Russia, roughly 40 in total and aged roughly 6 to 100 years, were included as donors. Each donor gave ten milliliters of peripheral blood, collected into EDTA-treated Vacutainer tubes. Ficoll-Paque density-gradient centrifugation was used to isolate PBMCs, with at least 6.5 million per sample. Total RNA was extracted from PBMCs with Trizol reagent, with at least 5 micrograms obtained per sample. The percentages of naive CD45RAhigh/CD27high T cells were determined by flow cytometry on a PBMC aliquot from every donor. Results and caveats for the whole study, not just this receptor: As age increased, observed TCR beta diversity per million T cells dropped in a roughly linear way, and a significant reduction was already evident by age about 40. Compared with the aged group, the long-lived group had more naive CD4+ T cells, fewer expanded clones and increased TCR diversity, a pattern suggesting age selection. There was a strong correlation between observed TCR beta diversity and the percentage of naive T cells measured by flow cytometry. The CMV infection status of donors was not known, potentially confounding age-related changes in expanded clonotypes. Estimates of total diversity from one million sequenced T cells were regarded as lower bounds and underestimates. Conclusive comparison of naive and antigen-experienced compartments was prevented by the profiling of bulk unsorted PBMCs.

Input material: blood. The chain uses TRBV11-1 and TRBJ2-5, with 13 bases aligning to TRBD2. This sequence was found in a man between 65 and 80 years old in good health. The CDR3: CASSKGLAGRYQETQYF. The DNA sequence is TGTGCCAGCAGCAAGGGACTAGCGGGGCGGTACCAAGAGACCCAGTACTTC.